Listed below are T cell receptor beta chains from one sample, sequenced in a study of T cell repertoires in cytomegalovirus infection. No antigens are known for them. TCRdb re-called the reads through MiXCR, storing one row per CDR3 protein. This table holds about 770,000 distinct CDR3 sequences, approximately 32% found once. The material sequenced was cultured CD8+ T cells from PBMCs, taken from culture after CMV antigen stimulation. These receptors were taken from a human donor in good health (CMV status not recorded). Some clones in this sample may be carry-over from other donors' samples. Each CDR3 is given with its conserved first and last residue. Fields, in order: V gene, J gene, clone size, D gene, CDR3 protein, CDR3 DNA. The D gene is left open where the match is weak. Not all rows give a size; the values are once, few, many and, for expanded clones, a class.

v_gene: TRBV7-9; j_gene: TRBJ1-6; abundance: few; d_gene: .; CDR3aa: CASSQPSRGLGSPLHF; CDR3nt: TGTGCCAGCAGCCAACCTTCACGCGGCTTAGGATCACCCCTCCACTTT
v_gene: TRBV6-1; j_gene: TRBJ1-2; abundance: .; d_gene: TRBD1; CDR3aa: CASRRGTGADYGYTF; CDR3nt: TGTGCCAGCAGACGGGGGACAGGGGCGGACTATGGCTACACCTTC
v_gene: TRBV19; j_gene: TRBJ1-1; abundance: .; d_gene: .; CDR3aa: CASMGQTGTEAFF; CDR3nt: TGTGCCAGTATGGGGCAGACCGGGACTGAAGCTTTCTTT
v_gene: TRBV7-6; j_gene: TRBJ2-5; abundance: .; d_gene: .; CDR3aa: CASSQAWAQETQYF; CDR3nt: TGTGCCAGCAGCCAAGCGTGGGCCCAAGAGACCCAGTACTTC
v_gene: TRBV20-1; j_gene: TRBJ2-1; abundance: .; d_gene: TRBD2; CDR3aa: CSALKRGAYNEQFF; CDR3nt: TGCAGTGCCCTTAAGCGGGGGGCCTACAATGAGCAGTTCTTC
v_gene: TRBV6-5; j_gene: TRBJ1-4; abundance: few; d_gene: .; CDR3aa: CASSYSIQGQLFF; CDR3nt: TGTGCCAGCAGTTACTCGATCCAGGGACAACTGTTTTTT
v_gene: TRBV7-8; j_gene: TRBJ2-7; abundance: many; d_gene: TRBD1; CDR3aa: CASSLEGTEGLQYF; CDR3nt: TGTGCCAGCAGCTTAGAAGGGACAGAGGGTTTGCAGTACTTC
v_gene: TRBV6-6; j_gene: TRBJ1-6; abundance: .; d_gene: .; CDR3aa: CASSSRLGSLHF; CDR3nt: TGTGCCAGCAGTTCACGGCTCGGCTCCCTCCACTTT
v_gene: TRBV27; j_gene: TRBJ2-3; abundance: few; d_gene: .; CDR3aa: CASSLATQADTQYF; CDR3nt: TGTGCCAGCAGTTTAGCCACACAGGCCGATACGCAGTATTTT
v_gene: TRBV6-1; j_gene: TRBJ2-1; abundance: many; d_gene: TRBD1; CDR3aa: CASLTPGTGVYNEQFF; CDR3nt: TGTGCCAGCCTGACTCCCGGGACAGGGGTCTACAATGAGCAGTTCTTC
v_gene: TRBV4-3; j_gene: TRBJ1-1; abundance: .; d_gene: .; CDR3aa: CASSQGRQFFTEAFF; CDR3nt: TGCGCCAGCAGCCAGGGCCGACAGTTTTTCACTGAAGCTTTCTTT
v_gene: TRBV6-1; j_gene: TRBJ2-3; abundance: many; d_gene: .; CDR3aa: CASSEDGGTDTQYF; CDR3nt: TGTGCCAGCAGTGAAGATGGGGGGACTGATACGCAGTATTTT
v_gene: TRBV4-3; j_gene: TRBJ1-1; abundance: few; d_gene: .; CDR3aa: CASSQEGAGVWTEAFF; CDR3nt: TGCGCCAGCAGCCAAGAGGGGGCAGGGGTGTGGACTGAAGCTTTCTTT
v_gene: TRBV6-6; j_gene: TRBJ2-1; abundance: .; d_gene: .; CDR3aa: CASSILPGQYNEQFF; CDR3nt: TGTGCCAGCAGTATCCTCCCAGGACAGTACAATGAGCAGTTCTTC
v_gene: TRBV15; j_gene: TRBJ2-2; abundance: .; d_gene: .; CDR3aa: CATSRDRAPNTGELFF; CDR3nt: TGTGCCACCAGCAGAGACAGGGCCCCGAACACCGGGGAGCTGTTTTTT
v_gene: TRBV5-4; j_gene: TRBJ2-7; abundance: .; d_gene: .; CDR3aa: CAGGWQGTYEQYF; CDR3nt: TGTGCCGGGGGGTGGCAGGGGACCTACGAGCAGTACTTC
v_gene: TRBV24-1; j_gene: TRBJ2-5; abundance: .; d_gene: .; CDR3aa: CATSDPLFETQYF; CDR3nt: TGTGCCACCAGTGACCCTCTCTTCGAGACCCAGTACTTC
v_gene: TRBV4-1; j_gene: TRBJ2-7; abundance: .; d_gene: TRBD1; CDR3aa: CASSQAPGQAYEQYF; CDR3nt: TGCGCCAGCAGCCAAGCTCCGGGACAGGCCTACGAGCAGTACTTC
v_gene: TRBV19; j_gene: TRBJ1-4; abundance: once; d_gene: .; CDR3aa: CASSMLRGDEKLFF; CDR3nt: TGTGCCAGTAGTATGTTGCGGGGAGACGAAAAACTGTTTTTT
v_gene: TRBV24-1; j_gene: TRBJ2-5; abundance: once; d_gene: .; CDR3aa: CATSDRRAGETQYF; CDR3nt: TGTGCCACCAGTGATCGCCGGGCTGGAGAGACCCAGTACTTC
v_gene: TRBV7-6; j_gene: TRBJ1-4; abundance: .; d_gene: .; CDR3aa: CASGRGATNEKLFF; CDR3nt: TGTGCCAGCGGGCGGGGCGCAACTAATGAAAAACTGTTTTTT
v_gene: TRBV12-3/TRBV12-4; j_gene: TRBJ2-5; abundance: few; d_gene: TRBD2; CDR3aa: CASSFSVSGGAEETQYF; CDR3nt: TGTGCCAGCAGTTTTTCGGTTAGCGGGGGGGCTGAGGAGACCCAGTACTTC
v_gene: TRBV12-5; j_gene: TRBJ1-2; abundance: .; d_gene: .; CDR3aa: CASVEGRNGYTF; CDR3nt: TGTGCTAGTGTGGAGGGGAGGAATGGCTACACCTTC
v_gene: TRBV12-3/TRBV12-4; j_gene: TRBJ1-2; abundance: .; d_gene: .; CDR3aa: CASSTPPGVYGYTF; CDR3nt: TGTGCCAGCAGTACCCCACCGGGGGTCTATGGCTACACCTTC
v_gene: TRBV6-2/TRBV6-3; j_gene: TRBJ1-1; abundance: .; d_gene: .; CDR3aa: CASIEPGGATEAFF; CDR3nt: TGTGCCAGCATTGAGCCGGGGGGGGCGACTGAAGCTTTCTTT
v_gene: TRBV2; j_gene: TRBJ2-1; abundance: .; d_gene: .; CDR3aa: CASSGGPRNEQFF; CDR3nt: TGTGCCAGCAGTGGAGGGCCGCGGAATGAGCAGTTCTTC
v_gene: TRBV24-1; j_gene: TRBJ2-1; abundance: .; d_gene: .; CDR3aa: CATSDPFTGTRTDEQFF; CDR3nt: TGTGCCACCAGTGATCCGTTCACCGGGACCCGGACGGATGAGCAGTTCTTC
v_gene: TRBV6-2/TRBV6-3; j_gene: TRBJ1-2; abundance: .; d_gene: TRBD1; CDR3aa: CASSLRQGARNGYTF; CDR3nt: TGTGCCAGCAGCCTTAGACAGGGGGCAAGAAATGGCTACACCTTC
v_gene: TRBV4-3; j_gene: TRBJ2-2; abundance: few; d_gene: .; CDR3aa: CASSQDSPSGELFF; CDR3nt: TGCGCCAGCAGCCAAGATTCCCCCTCCGGGGAGCTGTTTTTT
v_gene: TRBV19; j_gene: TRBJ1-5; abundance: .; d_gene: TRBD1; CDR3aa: CASSMWVDRGNQPQHF; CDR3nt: TGTGCCAGTAGTATGTGGGTGGACAGGGGCAATCAGCCCCAGCATTTT
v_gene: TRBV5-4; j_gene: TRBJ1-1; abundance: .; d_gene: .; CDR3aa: CASSPLSSGTEAFF; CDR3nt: TGTGCCAGCAGCCCTCTAAGCTCGGGGACTGAAGCTTTCTTT
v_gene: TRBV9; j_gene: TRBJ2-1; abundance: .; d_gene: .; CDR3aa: CASSAIHSSYNEQFF; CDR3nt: TGTGCCAGCAGCGCAATACATTCCTCCTACAATGAGCAGTTCTTC
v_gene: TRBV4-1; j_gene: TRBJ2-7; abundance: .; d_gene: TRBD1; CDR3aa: CASSQDGTGANEQYF; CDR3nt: TGCGCCAGCAGCCAAGATGGGACAGGGGCGAACGAGCAGTACTTC
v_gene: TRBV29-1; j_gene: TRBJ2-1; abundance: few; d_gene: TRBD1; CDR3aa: CSAELTGYNEQFF; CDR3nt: TGCAGCGCCGAATTGACAGGGTACAATGAGCAGTTCTTC
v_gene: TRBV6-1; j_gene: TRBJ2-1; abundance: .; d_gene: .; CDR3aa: CAIQGTSYNEQFF; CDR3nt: TGTGCCATTCAGGGTACCTCCTACAATGAGCAGTTCTTC
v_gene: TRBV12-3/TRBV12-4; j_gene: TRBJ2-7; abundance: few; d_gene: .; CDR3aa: CASTSGGAHEQYF; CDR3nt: TGTGCCAGCACCTCAGGCGGGGCCCACGAGCAGTACTTC
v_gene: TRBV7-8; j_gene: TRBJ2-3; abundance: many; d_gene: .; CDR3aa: CASSYDRRTDTQYF; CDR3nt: TGTGCCAGCAGCTACGACCGACGCACAGATACGCAGTATTTT